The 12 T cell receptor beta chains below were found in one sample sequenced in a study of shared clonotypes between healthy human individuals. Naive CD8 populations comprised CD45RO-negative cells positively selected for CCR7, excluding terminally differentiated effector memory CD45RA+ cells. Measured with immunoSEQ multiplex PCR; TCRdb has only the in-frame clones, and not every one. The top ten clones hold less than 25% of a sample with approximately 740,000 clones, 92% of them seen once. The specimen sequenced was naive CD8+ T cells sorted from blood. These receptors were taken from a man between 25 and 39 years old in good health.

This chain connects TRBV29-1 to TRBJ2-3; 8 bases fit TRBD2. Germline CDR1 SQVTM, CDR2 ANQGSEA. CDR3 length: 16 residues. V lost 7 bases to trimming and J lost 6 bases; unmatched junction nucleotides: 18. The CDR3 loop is CSGWRAGGGKSDTQYF. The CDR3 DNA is TGCAGCGGATGGAGGGCGGGAGGAGGTAAATCGGATACGCAGTATTTT.

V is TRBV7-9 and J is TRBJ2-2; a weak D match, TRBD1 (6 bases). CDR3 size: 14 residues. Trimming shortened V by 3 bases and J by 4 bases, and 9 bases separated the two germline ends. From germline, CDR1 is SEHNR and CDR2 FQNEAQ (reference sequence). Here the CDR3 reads CASSFRGSTGELFF. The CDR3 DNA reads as TGTGCCAGCAGCTTCAGGGGTTCCACCGGGGAGCTGTTTTTT.

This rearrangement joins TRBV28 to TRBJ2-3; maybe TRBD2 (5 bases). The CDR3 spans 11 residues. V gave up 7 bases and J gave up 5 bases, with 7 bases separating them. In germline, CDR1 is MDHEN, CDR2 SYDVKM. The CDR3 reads CASNEGDTQYF. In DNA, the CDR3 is TGTGCCAGCAATGAGGGAGATACGCAGTATTTT.

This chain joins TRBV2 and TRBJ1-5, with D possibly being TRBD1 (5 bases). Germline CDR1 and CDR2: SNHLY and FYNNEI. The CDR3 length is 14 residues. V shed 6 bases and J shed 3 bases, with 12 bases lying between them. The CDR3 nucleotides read TGTGCCAGCAGAACGGGACGGCCCAATCAGCCCCAGCATTTT. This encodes CASRTGRPNQPQHF.

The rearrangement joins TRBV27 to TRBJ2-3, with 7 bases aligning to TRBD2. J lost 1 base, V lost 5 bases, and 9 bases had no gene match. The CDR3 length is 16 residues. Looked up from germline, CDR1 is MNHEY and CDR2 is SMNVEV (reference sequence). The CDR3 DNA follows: TGTGCCAGCAGTCGACTAGCCCATACAGGCACAGATACGCAGTATTTT. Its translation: CASSRLAHTGTDTQYF.

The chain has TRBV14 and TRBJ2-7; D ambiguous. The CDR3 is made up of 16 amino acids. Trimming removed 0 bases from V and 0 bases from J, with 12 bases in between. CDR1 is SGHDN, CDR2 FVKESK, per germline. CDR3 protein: CASSQDIGAASYEQYF. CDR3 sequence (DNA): TGTGCCAGCAGCCAAGATATAGGCGCAGCCTCCTACGAGCAGTACTTC.

Here the CDR3 DNA reads TGCGCCAGCAGCCCCGAGGGTGGGGCTGAAGCTTTCTTT. Its protein product is CASSPEGGAEAFF. V and J are TRBV5-1 and TRBJ1-1; D remains ambiguous. V dropped 4 bases and J dropped 6 bases, with 13 bases sitting between them. This CDR3 is 13 amino acids long. Per the germline V gene, CDR1 is SGHRS and CDR2 is YFSETQ.

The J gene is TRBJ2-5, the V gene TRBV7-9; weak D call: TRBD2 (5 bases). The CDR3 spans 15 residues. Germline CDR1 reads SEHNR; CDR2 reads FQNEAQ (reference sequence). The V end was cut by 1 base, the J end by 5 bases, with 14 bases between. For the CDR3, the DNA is TGTGCCAGCAGCTTAGAGCTCCCCGGGGATGAGACCCAGTACTTC. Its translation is CASSLELPGDETQYF.

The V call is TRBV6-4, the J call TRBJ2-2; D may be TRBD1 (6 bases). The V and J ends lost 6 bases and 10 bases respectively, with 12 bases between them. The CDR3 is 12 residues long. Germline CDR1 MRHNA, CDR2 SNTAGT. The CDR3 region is CASSSDRLELFF. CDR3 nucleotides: TGTGCCAGCAGCTCAGACAGGCTGGAGCTGTTTTTT.

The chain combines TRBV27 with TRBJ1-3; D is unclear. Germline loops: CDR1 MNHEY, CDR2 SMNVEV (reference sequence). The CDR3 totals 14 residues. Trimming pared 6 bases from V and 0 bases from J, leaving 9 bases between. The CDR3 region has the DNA TGTGCCAGCAGGGCGGCACCCTCTGGAAACACCATATATTTT. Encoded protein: CASRAAPSGNTIYF.

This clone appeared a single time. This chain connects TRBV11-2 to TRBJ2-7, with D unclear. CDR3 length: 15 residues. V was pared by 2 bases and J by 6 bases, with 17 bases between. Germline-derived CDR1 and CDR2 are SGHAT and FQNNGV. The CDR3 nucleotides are TGTGCCAGCAGCTTATCGGCCTCCCTAGGTCGCGAGCAGTACTTC. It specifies CASSLSASLGREQYF.

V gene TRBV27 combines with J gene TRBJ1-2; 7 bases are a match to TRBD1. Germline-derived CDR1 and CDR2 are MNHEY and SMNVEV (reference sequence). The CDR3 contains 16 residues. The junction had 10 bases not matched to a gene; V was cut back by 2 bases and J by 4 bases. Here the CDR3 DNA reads TGTGCCAGCAGTTTAATCAACGGGAGGGGGCCCTATGGCTACACCTTC. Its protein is CASSLINGRGPYGYTF.